The sequence of this TCR beta chain was determined in a study of CD4 T cells in relation to SARS-CoV-2 and coronaviruses. Study in general: PBMCs were cultured with antigen for nine to ten days before TCR beta sequencing. Whole-study results and caveats: Pre-pandemic and post-infection samples never came from the same donor. About 65% of donors had memory CD4+ clonotypes crossrecognizing SARS-CoV-2 and common cold coronavirus spike.

Trimming removed 5 bases from V and 4 bases from J, with 17 bases in between. Germline values: CDR1 SGHTA, CDR2 FQGTGA. The CDR3 runs 15 residues. TCRdb's copy holds only in-frame clones and misses some; the assay was immunoSEQ multiplex PCR. The sample lists over 20,000 clones; roughly four fifths were seen once. CD4+ T cells from unexposed donors were obtained before the COVID-19 pandemic (2011-2018). After roughly ten days of culture, CD4+ T cells were isolated. Unexposed-donor CD4+ T cells were probed with SARS-CoV-2 S/N and four cold-coronavirus spikes, cells permitting. Only a few counts were recorded for this clone. The antigen is unknown.

The chain couples TRBV7-3 to TRBJ1-1, with D possibly being TRBD1 (5 bases). Sample: CD4+ T cells from PBMCs, cultured in vitro. This receptor was taken from a human donor in good health. CDR3: CASSPEGGVGTEAFF. The DNA of the CDR3 is TGTGCCAGCAGCCCGGAGGGAGGGGTGGGCACTGAAGCTTTCTTT.